This record concerns one T cell receptor beta chain sequence. Its antigen remains undetermined. The sample holds no much larger clone one base away, and base qualities are not on file. In total, 666 healthy bone marrow donors made up the cohort. At the time of sampling, all cohort members were nominally healthy, though unrecorded immune exposures were likely present. The donor was CMV seronegative and belonged to the group of 352 seronegative cohort members. A peripheral blood sample was collected from each donor, and TCR beta sequencing was performed on peripheral blood mononuclear cells. Genomic DNA extraction from the blood cell samples was performed with the Qiagen DNeasy Blood Extraction Kit. V has 4 bases trimmed and J has 6 bases trimmed; junction bases matching no gene number 7. Looking up the germline V gene yields CDR1 SGHRS and CDR2 YFSETQ. From cysteine to phenylalanine, the CDR3 is 14 amino acids long. Only the CDR3 DNA stays, 42 bases, in frame from base 1.

The data stem from a study of cytomegalovirus exposure and HLA in healthy donors (dated by TCRdb to about 2017). Looking at the study overall: An earlier analysis of some 620 of the donors reported under 300 Gb of sequence data and approximately 120 million unique TCR beta sequences obtained from around 180 million T cells. Roughly 310 gigabases of sequencing data and tens of millions of unique TCR sequences were included in an early release covering about 600 HLA-typed donors. Of the roughly 400 genotyped donors, approximately 80% fell in the genetic ancestry cluster associated with self-reported Caucasian donors. The study was designed to test whether signatures of past pathogen exposure could be identified by cataloging public T cell receptors. Using immunosequencing, the study profiled T cell repertoires from 640 or so subjects and related those repertoires to cytomegalovirus serostatus. A separate validation cohort of roughly 130 different subjects was used in addition to the 666-subject first cohort. High-throughput TCR immunosequencing, statistical association of individual TCRs with disease status, and machine learning were combined to predict cytomegalovirus infection status. To study patterns of TCR occurrence, a later analysis re-analyzed previously published TCR beta repertoires from 650 to 750 donors and added high-resolution HLA genotyping. Rather than using new phenotypic data, the later analysis identified candidate immune exposures from TCR beta sequences and from how often those sequences occurred across donors. To decide whether each TCR beta V gene segment behaved as functional or pseudogenic, an earlier analysis of 587 of the donors relied on high-throughput TCR beta sequencing. Donor age, sex, ethnicity and CMV serostatus were collected together with the repertoire data. A later genetic analysis used genome-wide SNP genotypes for about 55% of the 666 donors, treating that subset as a discovery cohort. Every discovery cohort repertoire had been produced on one sequencing platform. Both class I and class II loci were covered by HLA typing, at four-digit resolution. Typing coverage differed by locus: A, B, C, DRB1 and DQB1 were typed in roughly 620-630 donors, DQA1 in roughly 510, DPA1 in 600 to 610, and DPB1 in about 450. Because of strong linkage in the cohort, four or five DR-DQ haplotypes were treated as single units for association and clustering. Among a few hundred genotyped donors of the cohort, an average of about 240,000 unique TCR beta nucleotide sequences were sequenced per donor, roughly 20% of them non-productive. Overall study outcomes, separate from this receptor: A total of about 180 TCR beta chains were listed by the study as associated with cytomegalovirus. Seventeen rarely observed V segments, including chromosome 9 orphons, were excluded from the earlier analysis of some 590 of the donors because counts were too low. The cohort was sequenced for TCR beta chains only, and without alpha or paired-chain data the features that could be detected were limited. A cluster of highly shared sequence variants was judged likely to be a technical artifact of the sequencing pipeline. While some public TCRs were present in many individuals, most TCR sequences turned up only very rarely across donors. The classifier was reported to diagnose cytomegalovirus status with high specificity and sensitivity in both the original and validation cohorts. A later analysis found that HLA-associated TCR beta chains were more clonally expanded and had lower generation probabilities than equally common non-associated chains. Because the 87-base-pair reads could not distinguish some IMGT-functional V segments, including TRBV6-2 and TRBV6-3, those segments were excluded. HLA typing was unavailable for some donors at each locus, so association tests used only the typed subset. In a later analysis, the rate of TCR association differed among HLA loci, with DRB1 alleles having the most associated TCRs and HLA-C alleles having the fewest. A later analysis reported that several top co-occurrence clusters appeared linked to parvovirus B19, influenza, CMV and Epstein-Barr virus. The only immune exposure information available for the cohort was CMV serostatus. An association between a missense DCLRE1C variant and V-gene and J-gene trimming of TCR beta chains was found in a later genetic analysis and replicated in an independent cohort. A few of the identified cytomegalovirus-associated TCR beta chains were confirmed in vitro to be specific for cytomegalovirus antigens. When HLA alleles, especially DR and DQ, strongly co-occurred, attributing TCR associations to individual alleles was difficult. Presence/absence analyses assumed roughly uniform sequencing depth across donors, an assumption that may not hold. In a later analysis, most CMV-associated TCR beta chains were found to appear HLA-restricted, with HLA associations seemingly driven largely by CMV exposure. Compared with the 666-donor mean, donors in an Asian-associated ancestry cluster had fewer N-insertions in productive TCRs, according to a later genetic analysis. A further reported finding was that TCR beta sequences accurately predicted the HLA-A and HLA-B alleles for most subjects in the first cohort. Broadly in line with IMGT annotations, most TCR beta V segments showed up in productive rearrangements about 87% or about 30% of the time in an earlier analysis of approximately 600 of the donors. The authors suggested that the approach could potentially be extended to other disease states and immunological phenotypes. In a later analysis, about 17,000 TCR beta sequences were associated with specific HLA alleles at a false discovery rate of 0.05. Linkage disequilibrium might explain the correlated functional status among segregating V segments, but an unknown experimental factor could not be ruled out.

The library was prepared using the immunoSEQ multiplex PCR assay. For the multiplex PCR, a mixture combining 60 forward primers for TCR Vbeta segments and 13 reverse primers for TCR Jbeta segments was used. Amplification of the CDR3 region of rearranged TCR beta genes was performed with a multiplex PCR assay on genomic DNA. On the Illumina HiSeq System, the amplified TCR beta libraries were sequenced as 87-base-pair reads. The original pipeline was this. Across the 640 or so repertoires, a later analysis counted some 81 million unique TCR beta chains, 9.5 million to 12 million of which were shared by at least two donors. To remove PCR and sequencing errors, raw reads were error-corrected and collapsed into unique sequences using a nearest-neighbor algorithm that merged closely related sequences. CDR3 sequences were aligned to IMGT reference sequences to assign V, D and J gene segments. Each retained sequence needed at least a six-nucleotide match to both a V gene segment and a J gene segment. Rearrangements were classified as productive when the CDR3 lacked stop codons and remained in frame with V and J, and all other rearrangements were classified as non-productive. Following IMGT convention, CDR3 was defined as the stretch from the second conserved V-encoded cysteine up to the conserved J-encoded phenylalanine. Sequences without an unambiguous match to a single V gene segment were excluded from the earlier analysis of about 640 of the donors. In an earlier analysis of a few hundred of the donors, V segments were called functional above 56.7% productive rearrangements and were called segregating when the between-donor standard deviation exceeded 5%. To diagnose cytomegalovirus status from the catalog of TCR beta chain sequences, a statistical classification framework was built. V and J gene assignment, in a later analysis, came from comparing TCR nucleotide sequences with IMGT/GENE-DB human TR gene sequences. Using the TCRdist pipeline, a later analysis assigned CDR3 sequences along with most-parsimonious VDJ recombination scenarios. In a later analysis, each TCR beta chain was defined by its CDR3 amino acid sequence together with its V-gene family, and reads without a unique V-gene family were excluded. To address suspected cross-contamination and a sequencing artifact, a later analysis removed a few hundred highly shared, low-generation-probability nucleotide sequences. In a later analysis, a clonal expansion index was calculated for each public chain from normalized within-repertoire ranks of inferred template counts. In a later analysis, generation probabilities were computed with a VDJ recombination model fitted to out-of-frame rearrangements, and the resulting probabilities were checked against IGoR. In a later analysis, TCR-TCR, TCR-HLA and TCR-CMV co-occurrence was scored with hypergeometric tests, and a repertoire-size bias correction was applied to TCR pairs. To estimate false discovery rates, a later analysis permuted the HLA or CMV assignments 20 times. In a later analysis, co-occurring TCRs were grouped using DBSCAN, with TCRdist sequence similarity added in when clustering inside HLA-allele-positive subsets. Repertoires with fewer than 30,000 or more than 120,000 public chains were left out of co-occurrence clustering, as were five repertoires with anomalous nucleotide sharing. Sourced from immuneACCESS, this table was stored by TCRdb with only in-frame sequences that have V and J called. A share of the clones is absent; for the studies checked, an unresolved V gene accounts for under half, and the remainder has no known explanation. V, J and clone size were drawn from that table, and D and trimming were deduced from the DNA. The sample profile shows about 130,000 clones; over 75% of them were found once. Around 1.7% of the sample belongs to the ten largest clones.

The TCR was taken from a boy younger than 18 in good health and CMV-seronegative. The chain is assembled from TRBV5-1 and TRBJ1-5; TRBD1 fits 7 bases in the junction. Sequences were obtained from PBMCs. The DNA sequence is TGCGCCAGCAGCGCCGGGACAGCGGGTCAGCCCCAGCATTTT. It codes for CASSAGTAGQPQHF.